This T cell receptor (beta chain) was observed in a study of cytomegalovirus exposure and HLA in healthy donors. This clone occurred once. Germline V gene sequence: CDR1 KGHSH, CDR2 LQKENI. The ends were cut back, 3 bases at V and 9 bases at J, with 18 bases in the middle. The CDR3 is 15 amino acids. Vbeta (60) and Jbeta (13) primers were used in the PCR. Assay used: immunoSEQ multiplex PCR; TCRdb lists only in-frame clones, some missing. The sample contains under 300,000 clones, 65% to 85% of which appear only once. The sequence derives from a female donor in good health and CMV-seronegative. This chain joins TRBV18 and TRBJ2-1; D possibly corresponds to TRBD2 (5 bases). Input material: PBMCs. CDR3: CASSPRTELATEQFF. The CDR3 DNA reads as TGTGCCAGCTCACCCCGGACGGAATTAGCGACTGAGCAGTTCTTC.